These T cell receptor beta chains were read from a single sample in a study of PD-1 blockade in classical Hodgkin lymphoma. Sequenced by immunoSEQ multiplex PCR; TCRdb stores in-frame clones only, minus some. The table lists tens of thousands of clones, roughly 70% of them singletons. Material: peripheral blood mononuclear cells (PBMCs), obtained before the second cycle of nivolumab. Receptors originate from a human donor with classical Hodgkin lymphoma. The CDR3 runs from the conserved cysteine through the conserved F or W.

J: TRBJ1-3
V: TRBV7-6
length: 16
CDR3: CASSLGQLGTGNTIYF

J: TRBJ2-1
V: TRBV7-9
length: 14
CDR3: CASSSPDGYNEQFF

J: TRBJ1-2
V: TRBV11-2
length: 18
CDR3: CASSPGGPGTGAIAGYTF

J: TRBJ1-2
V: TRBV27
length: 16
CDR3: CASSPLPGQGNYGYTF

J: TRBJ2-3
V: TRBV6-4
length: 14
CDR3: CASSGTSSTDTQYF

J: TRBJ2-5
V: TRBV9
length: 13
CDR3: CASSAGLRETQYF

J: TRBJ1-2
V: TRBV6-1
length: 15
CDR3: CASSEGTGVFYGYTF

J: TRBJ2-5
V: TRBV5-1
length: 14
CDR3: CASSPTPAQETQYF

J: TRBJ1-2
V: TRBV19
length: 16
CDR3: CASSISSGYSFYGYTF

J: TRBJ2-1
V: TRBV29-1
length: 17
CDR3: CSGRTSGGHKYFDEQFF

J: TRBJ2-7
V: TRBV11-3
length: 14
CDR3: CASSSDRGSYEQYF

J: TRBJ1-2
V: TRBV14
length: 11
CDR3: CASSPGVGYTF

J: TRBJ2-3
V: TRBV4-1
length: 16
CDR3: CASSQDQTPRRDTQYF

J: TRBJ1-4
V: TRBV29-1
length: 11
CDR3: CSVIQYEKLFF

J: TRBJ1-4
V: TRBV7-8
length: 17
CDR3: CASSQLSGAGANEKLFF

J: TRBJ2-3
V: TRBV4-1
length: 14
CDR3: CASSQVGSTDTQYF

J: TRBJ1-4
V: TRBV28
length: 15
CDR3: CASSRPKGRGEKLFF

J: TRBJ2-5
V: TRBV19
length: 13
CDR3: CASIAGGGETQYF

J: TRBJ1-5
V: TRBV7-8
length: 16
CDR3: CASSLVAKVSNQPQHF

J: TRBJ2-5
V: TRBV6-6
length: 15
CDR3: CASSLKGTGRETQYF

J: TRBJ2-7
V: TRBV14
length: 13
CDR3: CASRKTGTYEQYF

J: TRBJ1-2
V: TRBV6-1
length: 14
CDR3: CASSEALKGYGYTF

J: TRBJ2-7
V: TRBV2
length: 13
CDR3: CASSGQGLYEQYF

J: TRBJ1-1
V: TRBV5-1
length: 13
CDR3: CASSFDMNTEAFF

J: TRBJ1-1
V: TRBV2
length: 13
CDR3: CATFLDTNTEAFF

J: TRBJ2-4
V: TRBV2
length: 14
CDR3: CASSRSGTKNIQYF

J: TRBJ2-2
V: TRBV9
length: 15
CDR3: CASSVEAEGSGELFF

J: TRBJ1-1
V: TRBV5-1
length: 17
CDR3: CASSWGTGNRVNTEAFF

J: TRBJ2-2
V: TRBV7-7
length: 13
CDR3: CASSLAGTGELFF

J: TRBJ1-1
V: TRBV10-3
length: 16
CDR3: CAISRAAGGGNTEAFF

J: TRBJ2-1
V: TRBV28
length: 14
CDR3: CASSLSGPYNEQFF

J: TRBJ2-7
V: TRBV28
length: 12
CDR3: CASSIPHLILEF

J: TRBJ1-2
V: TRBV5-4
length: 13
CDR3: CASSLDGTVGYTF

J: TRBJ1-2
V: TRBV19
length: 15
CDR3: CASSSFGGAGYGYTF

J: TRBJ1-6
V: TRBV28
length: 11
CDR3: CASSPGSPLHF

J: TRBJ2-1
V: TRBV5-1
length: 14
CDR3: CASSWGGLHNEQFF

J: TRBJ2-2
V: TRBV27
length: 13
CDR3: CASSWTVAGELFF

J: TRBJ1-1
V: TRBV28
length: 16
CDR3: CASKAGARKVNTEAFF

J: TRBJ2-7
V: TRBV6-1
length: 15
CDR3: CASSERGDRGDEQYF

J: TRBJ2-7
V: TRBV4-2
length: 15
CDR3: CASSHLGGASYEQYF

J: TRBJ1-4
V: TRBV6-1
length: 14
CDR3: CASGDRGGDEKLFF

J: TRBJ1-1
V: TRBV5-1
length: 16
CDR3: CASSLDGQGMNTEAFF

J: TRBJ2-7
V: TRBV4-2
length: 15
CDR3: CASSQDRVGDYEQYF

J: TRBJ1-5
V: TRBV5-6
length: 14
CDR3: CASSLATGYQPQHF

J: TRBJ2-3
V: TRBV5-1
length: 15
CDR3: CASSLARGHADTQYF

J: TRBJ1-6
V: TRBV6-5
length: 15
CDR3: CASSRKWDSNSPLHF